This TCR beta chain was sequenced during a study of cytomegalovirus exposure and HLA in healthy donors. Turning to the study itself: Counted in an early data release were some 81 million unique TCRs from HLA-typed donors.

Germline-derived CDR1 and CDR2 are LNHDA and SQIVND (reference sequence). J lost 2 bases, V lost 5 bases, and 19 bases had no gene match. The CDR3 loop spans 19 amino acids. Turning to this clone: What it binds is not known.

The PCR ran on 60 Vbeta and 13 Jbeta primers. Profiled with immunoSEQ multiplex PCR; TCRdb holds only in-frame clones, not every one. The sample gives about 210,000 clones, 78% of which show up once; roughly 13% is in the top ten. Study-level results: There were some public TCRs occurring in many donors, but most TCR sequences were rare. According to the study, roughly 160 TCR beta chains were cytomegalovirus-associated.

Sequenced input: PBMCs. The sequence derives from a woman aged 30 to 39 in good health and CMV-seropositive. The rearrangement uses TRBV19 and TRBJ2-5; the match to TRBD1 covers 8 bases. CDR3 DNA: TGTGCCAGTAGTTCCTCTGCAGGGGGCGAGAGCGGGTTACAAGAGACCCAGTACTTC. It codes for CASSSSAGGESGLQETQYF.